A selection of T cell receptor beta chains follows, all from one sample in a study of cytomegalovirus exposure and HLA in healthy donors. Assay used: immunoSEQ multiplex PCR; TCRdb lists only in-frame clones, some missing. The data show 100,000 to 150,000 clones, about 80% seen once. The sample was PBMCs. The receptor set was obtained from a man aged 18-30 years in good health and CMV-seronegative. Both conserved end residues are part of each CDR3. The D gene is left open where the match is weak. Size is omitted from some rows. Given values are once, few, many or a class for expanded clones.

v_call	j_call	d_call	clone_size	cdr3_aa	cdr3_nt
TRBV15	TRBJ1-6	NA	NA	CATSRGGDSPLHF	TGTGCCACCAGCAGAGGGGGCGATTCACCCCTCCACTTT
TRBV5-4	TRBJ1-5	TRBD1	NA	CASSIDRGSNQPQHF	TGTGCCAGCAGCATCGACAGGGGGAGCAATCAGCCCCAGCATTTT
TRBV5-6	TRBJ1-4	NA	NA	CASKEGPGRRSGEKLFF	TGTGCCAGCAAGGAAGGACCCGGGAGGCGGTCGGGAGAAAAACTGTTTTTT
TRBV9	TRBJ1-5	NA	NA	CASSVGSDSNQPQHF	TGTGCCAGCAGCGTAGGGTCAGATAGCAATCAGCCCCAGCATTTT
TRBV7-9	TRBJ2-3	NA	NA	CASSLRGRGARPSTDTQYF	TGTGCCAGCAGCCTACGGGGGAGGGGGGCCCGCCCTAGCACAGATACGCAGTATTTT
TRBV6-5	TRBJ1-1	NA	once	CASSSGPPSNTEAFF	TGTGCCAGCAGCTCCGGGCCCCCTAGCAACACTGAAGCTTTCTTT
TRBV10-1	TRBJ1-1	NA	few	CASRATLNTEAFF	TGCGCCAGCAGGGCAACACTGAACACTGAAGCTTTCTTT
TRBV11-1	TRBJ1-1	TRBD1	NA	CASSLVPGGVGAFF	TGTGCCAGCAGCTTAGTCCCAGGGGGCGTGGGAGCTTTCTTT
TRBV19	TRBJ2-7	TRBD1	NA	CASRAGTGSYEQYF	TGTGCCAGTAGAGCCGGGACAGGCTCCTACGAGCAGTACTTC
TRBV9	TRBJ1-2	NA	once	CASSVEQGANYGYTF	TGTGCCAGCAGCGTAGAACAGGGCGCCAACTATGGCTACACCTTC
TRBV5-1	TRBJ1-1	NA	NA	CASSLAGERNTEAFF	TGCGCCAGCAGCTTGGCGGGGGAGAGGAACACTGAAGCTTTCTTT
TRBV18	TRBJ2-3	NA	NA	CASSPRLLGGTDTQYF	TGTGCCAGCTCACCACGGCTGCTCGGGGGCACAGATACGCAGTATTTT
TRBV5-4	TRBJ1-2	NA	NA	CASSTSGGNYGYTF	TGTGCCAGCAGCACCTCGGGGGGAAACTATGGCTACACCTTC
TRBV5-1	TRBJ2-7	TRBD1	NA	CASSLTGTALSYEQYF	TGCGCCAGCAGCTTGACCGGGACAGCCCTCTCCTACGAGCAGTACTTC
TRBV7-2	TRBJ1-2	TRBD1	once	CASSRDRGWDGYTF	TGTGCCAGCAGCCGTGACAGGGGATGGGATGGCTACACCTTC
TRBV29-1	TRBJ2-2	NA	NA	CSSEEANTGELFF	TGCAGCTCAGAAGAGGCGAACACCGGGGAGCTGTTTTTT
TRBV19	TRBJ1-5	TRBD1	NA	CASSARTGGRSQPQHF	TGTGCCAGTAGTGCTCGGACAGGGGGCAGGAGTCAGCCCCAGCATTTT
TRBV5-8	TRBJ1-2	NA	NA	CASSLRDTYGYTF	TGTGCCAGCAGCTTGCGGGACACCTATGGCTACACCTTC
TRBV4-1	TRBJ1-1	NA	NA	CASSQERGEAFF	TGCGCCAGCAGCCAAGAACGGGGTGAAGCTTTCTTT
TRBV11-3	TRBJ2-3	TRBD2	NA	CASSPGGGPTDTQYF	TGTGCCAGCAGCCCGGGGGGGGGACCCACAGATACGCAGTATTTT
TRBV2	TRBJ1-2	TRBD1	NA	CASSMGQGWDGYTF	TGTGCCAGCAGTATGGGACAGGGATGGGATGGCTACACCTTC
TRBV19	TRBJ2-1	TRBD2	few	CASRPTSGDNEQFF	TGTGCCAGTAGGCCGACTAGCGGCGACAATGAGCAGTTCTTC
TRBV13	TRBJ1-1	NA	NA	CASVARPNTEAFF	TGTGCCAGCGTCGCCAGGCCCAACACTGAAGCTTTCTTT
TRBV6-5	TRBJ2-1	NA	NA	CASSYFLGGTDEQFF	TGTGCCAGCAGTTACTTCCTAGGGGGGACAGATGAGCAGTTCTTC
TRBV9	TRBJ1-5	NA	NA	CASSVGGGLNQPQHF	TGTGCCAGCAGCGTAGGGGGGGGATTAAATCAGCCCCAGCATTTT
TRBV7-8	TRBJ2-4	NA	NA	CASSLGRTLAKNIQYF	TGTGCCAGCAGCTTAGGGCGGACACTAGCCAAAAACATTCAGTACTTC
TRBV19	TRBJ1-1	NA	NA	CASSIGQMNTEAFF	TGTGCCAGTAGTATTGGACAGATGAACACTGAAGCTTTCTTT
TRBV18	TRBJ1-6	NA	NA	CASSLREWTSNSPLHF	TGTGCCAGCTCACTTCGGGAGTGGACCAGCAATTCACCCCTCCACTTT
TRBV6-5	TRBJ1-2	NA	NA	CASSYSTMNYGYTF	TGTGCCAGCAGTTACTCGACTATGAACTATGGCTACACCTTC
TRBV10-3	TRBJ2-7	TRBD1	NA	CAITRQGSNEQYF	TGTGCCATCACCCGACAGGGGTCCAACGAGCAGTACTTC
TRBV25-1	TRBJ2-2	NA	NA	CASSEWGRTNTGELFF	TGTGCCAGCAGTGAATGGGGCAGGACGAACACCGGGGAGCTGTTTTTT
TRBV4-1	TRBJ2-7	NA	NA	CASSQDRDSLFYEQYF	TGCGCCAGCAGCCAAGATAGGGACTCACTTTTCTACGAGCAGTACTTC
TRBV6-6	TRBJ1-1	TRBD1	NA	CASSVGQGNTEAFF	TGTGCCAGCAGTGTAGGACAGGGCAACACTGAAGCTTTCTTT
TRBV9	TRBJ2-7	TRBD2	once	CASSVGTSGGYEQYF	TGTGCCAGCAGCGTAGGGACTAGCGGGGGTTACGAGCAGTACTTC
TRBV4-2	TRBJ1-6	TRBD1	NA	CASSQDGGTQGKGSPLHF	TGTGCCAGCAGCCAAGATGGGGGGACACAGGGGAAGGGTTCACCCCTCCACTTT
TRBV27	TRBJ2-3	TRBD1	NA	CASSFSVWGTGGTDTQYF	TGTGCCAGCAGTTTTAGCGTTTGGGGGACAGGGGGCACAGATACGCAGTATTTT
TRBV28	TRBJ1-4	NA	NA	CASSLLGTREKLFF	TGTGCCAGCAGTCTTCTAGGGACACGTGAAAAACTGTTTTTT
TRBV6-5	TRBJ1-1	TRBD1	few	CASSFRTGSTEAFF	TGTGCCAGCAGTTTCAGGACAGGGAGCACTGAAGCTTTCTTT
TRBV5-1	TRBJ1-4	NA	NA	CATHRVDLLNEKLFF	TGCGCCACACATCGGGTCGACCTACTTAATGAAAAACTGTTTTTT
TRBV27	TRBJ1-1	NA	NA	CASSSSLRQPVNTEAFF	TGTGCCAGCAGTTCCTCCTTGAGACAACCGGTGAACACTGAAGCTTTCTTT
TRBV25-1	TRBJ1-2	TRBD1	NA	CASNAFSGTGGDNYGYTF	TGTGCCAGTAATGCATTCTCCGGGACAGGGGGGGATAACTATGGCTACACCTTC
TRBV7-2	TRBJ1-1	TRBD1	NA	CASSPRGLLGAFF	TGTGCCAGCAGCCCTAGGGGGCTCCTTGGAGCTTTCTTT
TRBV4-1	TRBJ1-5	TRBD1	NA	CASSQDVIGTGNQPQHF	TGCGCCAGCAGCCAAGATGTCATTGGGACAGGGAATCAGCCCCAGCATTTT
TRBV27	TRBJ1-1	NA	NA	CASSLSRVNTEAFF	TGTGCCAGCAGTTTATCGAGAGTGAACACTGAAGCTTTCTTT
TRBV5-1	TRBJ2-1	NA	NA	CASSFTGIGEQFF	TGCGCCAGCAGCTTTACAGGGATTGGTGAGCAGTTCTTC
TRBV6-4	TRBJ2-1	TRBD1	NA	CASRDRGRNEQFF	TGTGCCAGCCGGGACAGGGGACGGAATGAGCAGTTCTTC
TRBV9	TRBJ2-2	TRBD1	NA	CASSLKPGQIKAGELFF	TGTGCCAGCAGCCTGAAGCCGGGACAGATTAAAGCCGGGGAGCTGTTTTTT
TRBV29-1	TRBJ2-2	NA	NA	CSGGTPNTGELFF	TGCAGCGGGGGCACTCCAAACACCGGGGAGCTGTTTTTT
TRBV5-6	TRBJ1-1	NA	NA	CASSPRMAEAFF	TGTGCCAGCAGCCCGAGGATGGCTGAAGCTTTCTTT
TRBV6-6	TRBJ2-7	NA	NA	CASRGSAGAPYEQYF	TGTGCCAGCAGGGGATCGGCGGGGGCTCCCTACGAGCAGTACTTC
TRBV5-1	TRBJ1-3	TRBD1	NA	CASRPTTGGKSGNTIYF	TGCGCCAGCAGACCGACGACAGGGGGAAAGTCTGGAAACACCATATATTTT
TRBV27	TRBJ1-1	TRBD1	once	CASRRQGATEAFF	TGTGCCAGCAGGAGACAGGGGGCTACTGAAGCTTTCTTT